Below are 13 T cell receptor beta chains sequenced from a single sample in a study of control samples from healthy donors and cancer patients. Assay: immunoSEQ multiplex PCR; the TCRdb copy retains only in-frame clones and omits some. The data hold 170,000 or so clones, with approximately 92% observed a single time. The specimen was blood. Receptors originate from a woman between 40 and 50 years old in good health.

The DNA of the CDR3 is TGTGCCAGCAGCCCAGGGGTCGGGACAGGGTTCCCAGATACGCAGTATTTT. Its translation is CASSPGVGTGFPDTQYF. V is TRBV5-8 and J is TRBJ2-3; the match to TRBD1 covers 9 bases. The germline V gene encodes CDR1 SGHTS and CDR2 YDEGEE. V was pared by 4 bases and J by 4 bases, with 13 bases of the junction left unmatched. CDR3 length equals 17 residues.

This chain uses TRBV5-1 with TRBJ2-5, with D maybe TRBD1 (6 bases). The V gene lost 0 bases and the J gene lost 5 bases, with 17 bases spanning the gap. CDR3 length: 16 residues. The germline gives CDR1 SGHRS, CDR2 YFSETQ. The CDR3 is CASSLAGRGEAETQYF. The CDR3 nucleotides are TGCGCCAGCAGCTTGGCAGGCAGGGGCGAAGCGGAGACCCAGTACTTC. The whole variable domain, filled in from reference TRBV5-1 and TRBJ2-5, reads KAGVTQTPRYLIKTRGQQVTLSCSPISGHRSVSWYQQTPGQGLQFLFEYFSETQRNKGNFPGRFSGRQFSNSRSEMNVSTLELGDSALYLCASSLAGRGEAETQYFGPGTRLLVL.

This clone was recorded only once. V gene TRBV5-5 combines with J gene TRBJ1-2, with 9 bases that match TRBD1. The CDR3 has 16 amino acids. Trimming removed 1 base from V and 2 bases from J; junction bases left unmatched: 6. Looked up from germline, CDR1 is SGHKS and CDR2 is YYEKEE (reference sequence). CDR3 DNA: TGTGCCAGCAGCTTGTTCGGGACAGGGTCAAACTATGGCTACACCTTC. Translating it yields CASSLFGTGSNYGYTF.

The chain has TRBV9 and TRBJ2-5, with 9 bases aligning to TRBD2. The V gene's germline CDR1 is SGDLS and CDR2 YYNGEE. The CDR3 is made up of 17 amino acids. V shed 0 bases, J shed 5 bases, and the junction held 11 bases outside the gene matches. CDR3: CASSVGGSGGRDETQYF. The CDR3 DNA reads as TGTGCCAGCAGCGTAGGAGGAAGCGGGGGGCGGGATGAGACCCAGTACTTC.

The rearrangement uses TRBV5-5 and TRBJ2-7; 11 bases are shared with TRBD2. V was pared by 6 bases and J by 6 bases, with 14 bases of the junction left unmatched. The germline V gene has CDR1 SGHKS and CDR2 YYEKEE (reference sequence). The CDR3 sequence is 16 residues long. CDR3 nucleotide sequence: TGTGCCAGCACCCCCCCCGGTAGCGGGGGGGGCCGCGAGCAGTACTTC. It encodes CASTPPGSGGGREQYF.

The chain has TRBV7-9 and TRBJ2-3; D not resolved. V lost 4 bases and J 6 bases, leaving 5 bases between the germline ends. Germline CDR1 is SEHNR and CDR2 is FQNEAQ (reference sequence). The CDR3 has 11 amino acids. The CDR3 here is CASSSPDTQYF. The CDR3 nucleotides are TGTGCCAGCAGCTCCCCCGATACGCAGTATTTT.

The rearrangement joins TRBV3-1 (or the pseudogene TRBV3-2) to TRBJ2-2, with D maybe TRBD2 (6 bases). The CDR3 sequence is 15 residues long. CDR1 is LGHDT, CDR2 YNNKEL, per germline (reference sequence). Deletions cut 8 bases from V and 4 bases from J, with 17 bases between. The CDR3 bases are TGTGCCAGCCTCCAGGGCGGGGCAGGCACCGGGGAGCTGTTTTTT. Protein: CASLQGGAGTGELFF.

The CDR3 loop is CASSFVPSGQTGELFF. As DNA, the CDR3 is TGTGCCAGCAGCTTTGTCCCTAGCGGACAAACCGGGGAGCTGTTTTTT. The V gene is TRBV5-6, the J gene TRBJ2-2; 7 bases are shared with TRBD2. Germline CDR1 reads SGHDT; CDR2 reads YYEEEE. CDR3 length: 16 residues. J lost 5 bases, V lost 2 bases, and 9 bases had no gene match.

The chain carries TRBV27 and TRBJ2-1; D call uncertain. V was shortened by 0 bases and J by 8 bases, with 11 bases between the two germline ends. The CDR3 sequence is 14 residues long. Germline values: CDR1 MNHEY, CDR2 SMNVEV (reference sequence). The DNA of the CDR3 is TGTGCCAGCAGTTTATCAGGGATTCCCCATGAGCAGTTCTTC. Translation gives CASSLSGIPHEQFF.

The chain has TRBV23-1 and TRBJ1-2, with a tentative D call TRBD1 (6 bases). TRBV23-1 is placed among ORFs of uncertain function. Between the trimmed V and J ends, which lost 8 bases and 0 bases, there was a span of 10 bases. CDR3 length: 13 amino acids. The CDR3 region is CASPQGSNYGYTF. As DNA, the CDR3 is TGCGCCAGCCCACAGGGTTCTAACTATGGCTACACCTTC.

The J gene is TRBJ2-2, the V gene TRBV5-1, with D possibly matching TRBD1 (6 bases). CDR3 size: 13 residues. Per germline, CDR1 SGHRS and CDR2 YFSETQ. The V and J ends lost 7 bases and 4 bases respectively, with 11 bases between them. CDR3 bases: TGCGCCAGCGGTGAGGGGGTCACCGGGGAGCTGTTTTTT. Translated: CASGEGVTGELFF.

In its sample, this clone was seen once. The V gene is TRBV18, the J gene TRBJ2-1; D call uncertain. The CDR3 is 17 amino acids. V lost 3 bases to trimming and J lost 0 bases, with 15 bases between them. CDR1 is KGHSH and CDR2 is LQKENI in the germline V gene. CDR3 sequence reads: CASSPDSPGSSYNEQFF. CDR3 coding DNA: TGTGCCAGCTCACCCGATTCCCCCGGCAGCTCCTACAATGAGCAGTTCTTC.

This CDR3 is CASRGYVSGNTIYF. Written as DNA, the CDR3 is TGTGCCAGCAGAGGTTATGTCTCTGGAAACACCATATATTTT. The chain carries TRBV6-6 and TRBJ1-3, with no clear D. Germline assignment: CDR1 MNHNY and CDR2 SVGAGI (reference sequence). Trimming cost V 6 bases and J 0 bases, with 9 bases left between them. The CDR3 runs 14 residues.